This TCR beta chain was captured by sequencing in a study of blood T cell repertoires in COVID-19. Methods used by the authors: Nucleated cell counts were estimated from reference gene primer amplification. The data were produced by immunoSEQ multiplex PCR, yet TCRdb's version contains in-frame clones alone and is incomplete. V, J and clone size reflect that table, while D and trimming were determined from the DNA. Of roughly 72,000 clones detected, about 90% appear once; the ten largest clones hold around 2.6%. The TCR originated in a human donor in a cohort sampled during active COVID-19. Material: peripheral blood.

As DNA, the CDR3 is TGCGCCAGCCTAAAGGCTAGCGGATCTTACGAGCAGTACTTC. Translating it yields CASLKASGSYEQYF. V usage is TRBV10-2 and J usage is TRBJ2-7, with 7 bases that match TRBD2. This CDR3 comprises 14 residues. CDR1 and CDR2 (germline): WSHSY, SAAADI. V lost 8 bases, J lost 4 bases, and 11 bases stayed unmatched.